The next 29 T cell receptor beta chains were all read from a single sample in a study of breast tumors, draining lymph nodes, adjacent tissues. The lymph nodes were axillary draining lymph nodes from breast cancer patients. Each CDR3 protein is one row after TCRdb ran MiXCR on the multiplex PCR reads. The table includes nearly 200,000 distinct CDR3 sequences, 25% to 40% detected once. Source material: axillary lymph node tissue. These receptors all come from a female donor with breast cancer. Some clones in this sample may be carry-over from other donors' samples.

This clonotype turned up a few times. Given a much more abundant clone one base away, this may be a read error. The genes are TRBV20-1 and TRBJ2-7; 11 positions match TRBD2. The CDR3 consists of 14 residues. With V trimmed by 5 bases and J by 6 bases, 9 bases remained unmatched. Germline V lookup: CDR1 DFQATT, CDR2 SNEGSKA (reference sequence). The chain's CDR3 is CSAGLAGGLSEQYF. CDR3 DNA sequence: TGCAGTGCTGGATTAGCGGGAGGGCTCTCCGAGCAGTACTTC.

In its sample, this clonotype was seen a few times. The chain employs TRBV11-2 and TRBJ1-1; D possibly corresponds to TRBD1 (5 bases). The CDR3 runs to 15 residues. V lost 0 bases to trimming and J lost 3 bases, with 11 bases between them. CDR1 and CDR2 (germline): SGHAT, FQNNGV. In DNA form, the CDR3 reads TGTGCCAGCAGCTTAGATCCGGGGGTGGACACTGAAGCTTTCTTT. Translation: CASSLDPGVDTEAFF.

This clonotype was observed many times. The chain joins TRBV19 to TRBJ1-2; 8 bases map to TRBD1. The V and J ends lost 3 bases and 5 bases, in that order; junction bases with no gene match: 11. CDR1 and CDR2 from the germline V gene are LNHDA and SQIVND (reference sequence). This CDR3 is 16 amino acids long. CDR3 sequence reads: CASSIGTGLGAYGYTF. The CDR3 DNA is TGTGCCAGTAGTATTGGGACAGGTCTCGGAGCGTATGGCTACACCTTC. Full variable domain (rest looked up from reference TRBV19 and TRBJ1-2): DGGITQSPKYLFRKEGQNVTLSCEQNLNHDAMYWYRQDPGQGLRLIYYSQIVNDFQKGDIAEGYSVSREKKESFPLTVTSAQKNPTAFYLCASSIGTGLGAYGYTFGSGTRLTVV.

The CDR3: CASSHENYGYTF. CDR3 DNA: TGTGCCAGCAGTCACGAGAACTATGGCTACACCTTC. This chain links TRBV12-3 or TRBV12-4 with TRBJ1-2; no reliable D call. The CDR3 is 12 residues long. V dropped 5 bases and J dropped 2 bases, with 6 bases sitting between them.

This clonotype was seen at least ten times. The gene calls are TRBV7-2 and TRBJ2-5; 16 bases line up with TRBD2. V shed 5 bases, J shed 4 bases, and the junction held 4 bases outside the gene matches. Per the germline V gene, CDR1 is SGHTA and CDR2 is FQGNSA. This CDR3 comprises 16 residues. CDR3 in amino acids: CASSAGLAGGRETQYF. The CDR3 DNA reads TGTGCCAGCAGCGCGGGACTAGCGGGAGGGCGAGAGACCCAGTACTTC. The full variable domain, rest sourced from reference TRBV7-2 and TRBJ2-5, is GAGVSQSPSNKVTEKGKDVELRCDPISGHTALYWYRQSLGQGLEFLIYFQGNSAPDKSGLPSDRFSAERTGGSVSTLTIQRTQQEDSAVYLCASSAGLAGGRETQYFGPGTRLLVL.

This clonotype has a count of ten or more. This chain links TRBV19 with TRBJ2-7; 7 nucleotides line up with TRBD2. CDR1 LNHDA and CDR2 SQIVND come from the germline V gene (reference sequence). CDR3 length equals 14 residues. V was pared by 3 bases and J by 3 bases, with 5 bases of the junction left unmatched. The CDR3 region is CASSIGGKGYEQYF. The DNA for the CDR3 is TGTGCCAGTAGTATCGGGGGGAAAGGCTACGAGCAGTACTTC. The whole variable domain, filled in from reference TRBV19 and TRBJ2-7, reads DGGITQSPKYLFRKEGQNVTLSCEQNLNHDAMYWYRQDPGQGLRLIYYSQIVNDFQKGDIAEGYSVSREKKESFPLTVTSAQKNPTAFYLCASSIGGKGYEQYFGPGTRLTVT.

This clonotype was counted at least ten times. The rearrangement uses TRBV10-2 and TRBJ2-7; 8 nucleotides line up with TRBD2. V was clipped by 6 bases and J by 2 bases; unmatched bases: 6. The CDR3 spans 14 residues. In germline, CDR1 is WSHSY, CDR2 SAAADI. Written as DNA, the CDR3 is TGCGCCAGCAGCCGCGGGGGGACGACCTACGAGCAGTACTTC. It yields the protein CASSRGGTTYEQYF.

This clonotype was counted at least ten times. V usage is TRBV2 and J usage is TRBJ1-2, with D perhaps matching TRBD1 (6 bases). Per germline, CDR1 SNHLY and CDR2 FYNNEI. CDR3 length equals 12 residues. V was pared by 8 bases and J by 4 bases, with 11 bases between. CDR3 coding DNA: TGTGCCAGCGCAGGGGCGGCCTATGGCTACACCTTC. Its translation is CASAGAAYGYTF.

This clonotype was counted many times. The rearrangement joins TRBV6-1 to TRBJ2-7, with 7 bases that match TRBD1. This CDR3 region has 15 residues. Germline trimming cut 7 bases from V and 3 bases from J; bases unmatched to any gene: 12. Germline V gene sequence: CDR1 MNHNS, CDR2 SASEGT. The CDR3 nucleotides are TGTGCCAGCAACCTCCTGACAGGGCAAATCTACGAGCAGTACTTC. It encodes CASNLLTGQIYEQYF.

This clonotype was recorded many times. The rearrangement joins TRBV25-1 to TRBJ2-2, with TRBD1 as a possible D gene (5 bases). Trimming removed 5 bases from V and 0 bases from J, with 13 bases in between. There are 16 residues in the CDR3. Germline CDR1 reads MGHDK; CDR2 reads SYGVNS. Written as DNA, the CDR3 is TGTGCCAGCAGTAAAAGGCAGGGTTCGAACACCGGGGAGCTGTTTTTT. Its protein is CASSKRQGSNTGELFF.

To note about this clonotype: One junction end disagrees with the germline gene, perhaps due to a read error. V is TRBV2 and J is TRBJ2-2; TRBD2 aligns across 9 bases. In germline, CDR1 is SNHLY, CDR2 FYNNEI. This CDR3 contains 18 residues. The CDR3 reads CASSGVLAGAGVTGELLF. Written as DNA, the CDR3 is TGTGCCAGCAGTGGAGTCTTAGCGGGAGCGGGGGTCACCGGGGAGCTGCTTTTT.

This clonotype was seen repeatedly, ten times or more. It may be a read error: a sequence one base away is much more abundant. Here the CDR3 DNA reads TGCAGTGCCACGACAGGGTTTAGCTATGCCTACACCTTC. Residues: CSATTGFSYAYTF. V is TRBV20-1 and J is TRBJ1-2, with TRBD1 matching over 7 bases. The CDR3 covers 13 residues. The germline CDR1 and CDR2 sequences are DFQATT and SNEGSKA (reference sequence).

At least ten counts were recorded for this clonotype. This chain uses TRBV10-3 with TRBJ2-1, with a possible D match to TRBD1 (6 bases). Germline values: CDR1 ENHRY, CDR2 SYGVKD. The CDR3 spans 15 residues. Deletions cut 3 bases from V and 2 bases from J, with 11 bases between. CDR3 nucleotide sequence: TGTGCCATCAGTGATGGGGGACAAGCCTACAATGAGCAGTTCTTC. Translation: CAISDGGQAYNEQFF.

This clonotype was picked up many times. The rearrangement uses TRBV6-1 and TRBJ2-5; TRBD2 is a possible D gene (5 bases). Germline CDR1 MNHNS, CDR2 SASEGT. Trimming shortened V by 5 bases and J by 5 bases, and 18 bases separated the two germline ends. This CDR3 is built from 15 residues. The DNA for the CDR3 is TGTGCCAGCAGTCTCACTGGCACTACGGGGGAGACCCAGTACTTC. Translated: CASSLTGTTGETQYF.

This chain uses TRBV20-1 with TRBJ2-3; TRBD2 matches at 13 bases. Trimming at V came to 1 base and at J to 4 bases, leaving 11 bases not matched to a gene. Germline CDR1 is DFQATT and CDR2 is SNEGSKA (reference sequence). This CDR3 contains 18 residues. The CDR3 reads CSARVPTSGRAGSDTQYF. The CDR3 DNA follows: TGCAGTGCTAGAGTCCCCACTAGCGGGAGGGCCGGGTCAGATACGCAGTATTTT.

This clonotype showed up many times. The rearrangement joins TRBV19 to TRBJ2-5; no clear D gene. This CDR3 region has 14 residues. Germline-derived CDR1 and CDR2 are LNHDA and SQIVND (reference sequence). Trimming pared 1 base from V and 5 bases from J, leaving 11 bases between. DNA for the CDR3: TGTGCCAGTAGTATAGGCGGTCCGGTGGAGACCCAGTACTTC. Encoded protein: CASSIGGPVETQYF.

This clonotype has ten or more counts. V and J are TRBV15 and TRBJ2-7, with 7 bases fitting TRBD1. CDR1 is LNHNV, CDR2 YYDKDF, per germline (reference sequence). There are 15 residues in the CDR3. The V segment lost 1 base and the J segment 3 bases; nucleotides outside the gene matches: 6. The CDR3 sequence is CATSRAGQLFYEQYF. CDR3 DNA sequence: TGTGCCACCAGCAGAGCGGGACAGCTCTTCTACGAGCAGTACTTC.

The rearrangement links TRBV7-6 to TRBJ2-5, with 10 bases identical to TRBD2. CDR3 size: 13 residues. Germline V CDR1 and CDR2: SGHVS, FNYEAQ. V lost 10 bases to trimming and J lost 7 bases; unmatched junction nucleotides: 9. The CDR3 loop reads CAIPSGGVGTQYF. The CDR3 DNA is TGTGCCATACCTAGCGGGGGAGTTGGGACCCAGTACTTC.

This clonotype showed up many times. The chain is built from TRBV7-2 and TRBJ1-6, with 7 bases that match TRBD1. After removal of 5 bases from V and 5 bases from J, the junction contained 6 bases not matched to a gene. Germline V gene data show CDR1 as SGHTA and CDR2 as FQGNSA. The CDR3 extends over 15 amino acids. The CDR3 DNA reads TGTGCCAGCAGCCCACAGGGACAGAATAATTCACCCCTCCACTTT. It translates to CASSPQGQNNSPLHF.

This clonotype appeared many times. The chain uses TRBV6-5 and TRBJ2-7; a weak D match, TRBD2 (5 bases). Per germline, CDR1 MNHEY and CDR2 SVGAGI. This CDR3 is 15 amino acids long. With 5 bases removed from V and 3 bases from J, the gap between germline ends came to 17 bases. DNA of the CDR3: TGTGCCAGCAGTCCCGGACTGGACGACGTCTACGAGCAGTACTTC. As protein: CASSPGLDDVYEQYF.

This clonotype was found a few times. A much larger clone is a single base away; this may be a read error. Since the CDR3 does not end with the conserved phenylalanine or tryptophan, this likely comes from a read error. The gene calls are TRBV25-1 and TRBJ2-3; D is tentatively TRBD1 or TRBD2 (5 bases each). CDR1 is MGHDK and CDR2 is SYGVNS in the germline V gene. V lost 5 bases and J lost 5, with 8 bases in between. The CDR3 covers 12 residues. CDR3 residues: CASSRGVDTQYL. In DNA, the CDR3 is TGTGCCAGCAGTCGAGGGGTAGATACGCAGTATCTT.

This clonotype was counted ten times or more. J is TRBJ1-5 and V is TRBV19; maybe TRBD1 (5 bases). The CDR3 covers 12 residues. The V gene lost 7 bases and the J gene lost 6 bases, with 10 bases spanning the gap. Germline loops: CDR1 LNHDA, CDR2 SQIVND (reference sequence). CDR3 sequence (DNA): TGTGCCAGTACGCAGGGCGGTCAGCCCCAGCATTTT. This translates into CASTQGGQPQHF.

Worth noting for this clonotype: The conserved phenylalanine or tryptophan is not found at the CDR3 terminus, so this likely reflects a read error. The chain employs TRBV7-3 and TRBJ2-5, with 8 nucleotides matching TRBD2. The germline gives CDR1 SGHTA, CDR2 FQGTGA. CDR3 length equals 14 residues. V shed 5 bases and J 5 bases; nucleotides not matched to a gene: 7. The CDR3 DNA is TGTGCCAGCAGCAAAAGCGGGGGCGGGGAGACCCAGTACCTC. The encoded protein is CASSKSGGGETQYL.

This clonotype showed up many times. Here the CDR3 reads CASRRTGYSNQPQHF. In DNA, the CDR3 is TGTGCCAGCAGACGGACAGGGTATAGCAATCAGCCCCAGCATTTT. J is TRBJ1-5 and V is TRBV6-5, with TRBD1 matching over 8 bases. CDR1 is MNHEY, CDR2 SVGAGI, per germline. The V and J ends lost 6 bases and 0 bases, in that order; junction bases with no gene match: 4. The CDR3 runs to 15 residues.

This clonotype showed up many times. This chain uses TRBV3-1 with TRBJ2-3; 8 bases match TRBD2. Germline-derived CDR1 and CDR2 are LGHDT and YNNKEL (reference sequence). This CDR3 contains 13 residues. V shed 4 bases, J shed 8 bases, and the junction held 5 bases outside the gene matches. The CDR3 loop reads CASSRQTSGTQYF. The CDR3 DNA sequence: TGTGCCAGCAGCCGACAAACTAGCGGTACGCAGTATTTT.

This clonotype appeared a single time. Germline is not matched at one junction end, which may reflect a read error. J is TRBJ2-1 and V is TRBV20-1; 10 bases map to TRBD2. Germline V gives CDR1 DFQATT, CDR2 SNEGSKA (reference sequence). The CDR3 totals 16 residues. The CDR3 here is CNARELLAGIYNEQSF. The CDR3 DNA is TGCAATGCTAGAGAACTACTAGCGGGGATATACAATGAGCAGTCCTTC.

This clonotype occurred many times. The chain employs TRBV29-1 and TRBJ2-1; maybe TRBD2 (6 bases). Germline V gene sequence: CDR1 SQVTM, CDR2 ANQGSEA. The CDR3 is 12 residues long. The V end lost 4 bases, the J end lost 6 bases, and 10 bases lay between the germline ends. Written as DNA, the CDR3 is TGCAGCGTTGTTAAGGGAGGCAATGAGCAGTTCTTC. It codes for CSVVKGGNEQFF.

Regarding this clonotype: Possible read error: a much larger clone is one base away. This chain links TRBV20-1 with TRBJ1-2, with 8 bases identical to TRBD1. Germline V gene sequence: CDR1 DFQATT, CDR2 SNEGSKA (reference sequence). Losses at the gene ends were 0 bases for V and 7 bases for J; bases not matched to a gene: 7. The CDR3 loop spans 14 amino acids. CDR3 DNA sequence: TGCAGTGCTAGAGATCAGGGGGCTAGCTCTGGCTACACCTTC. This sequence encodes CSARDQGASSGYTF.

With respect to this clonotype: At one end the junction does not follow the germline gene, possibly because of a read error. The chain has TRBV7-2 and TRBJ2-3, with a possible D match to TRBD1 (5 bases). The CDR3 covers 15 residues. The germline V gene has CDR1 SGHTA and CDR2 FQGNSA. The CDR3 sequence: CANSLTQGNTDTRYF. CDR3 DNA sequence: TGTGCCAACAGCCTCACCCAGGGTAACACAGATACGCGGTATTTT.